This TCR beta chain stems from a study of graft-versus-host responses after intestinal transplantation (dated by TCRdb to 2020 to 2022). Background on the whole study: The transplants that recipients received were multivisceral, liver-intestinal, or isolated intestinal. Every recipient was given anti-thymocyte globulin induction, followed by 3 to 4 years of maintenance tacrolimus and steroids. After intestinal transplantation, graft-versus-host and host-versus-graft alloreactive T cell clones in the graft, circulation and bone marrow were tracked using bulk TCR-beta CDR3 sequencing. To identify alloreactive clones, pre-transplant mixed lymphocyte reaction products were sequenced and then compared with unstimulated pre-transplant donor and recipient T cells. The cohort enrolled around 25 intestinal transplant recipients including one retransplant, and 3 patients lacking pretransplant specimens were excluded. Donor T cell macrochimerism was defined as a peak of at least 4% donor T cells among recipient peripheral blood mononuclear cells. Rather than being sequenced by the commercial service, samples from a few later patients were sequenced in-house on an Illumina MiSeq and processed with MiXCR.

The table lists this clone with a few counts. No much larger clonotype is one base removed from it; base qualities were not supplied. What the work shows at the level of the full study, not this receptor alone: GvH clones were found in recipient bone marrow, and some of the GvH clones appeared earlier in ileal mucosa or blood, which is consistent with an intestinal mucosal origin. Early after transplant, declines in HvG clones were associated with peak levels of circulating GvH clones. Patients with donor T cell macrochimerism had high GvH to HvG T cell clonal ratios in their allografts. Conclusions were limited by the relatively low number and heterogeneity of intestinal transplant patients.

There are 14 amino acids in the CDR3, from cysteine to phenylalanine inclusive. Of the read, only the CDR3 DNA is kept; its 42 bases are in frame from base 1. From the germline V gene, CDR1 is LGHNA and CDR2 is YNFKEQ. Unmatched junction bases come to 4, with V trimmed by 5 bases and J by 3 bases. Libraries came from the immunoSEQ multiplex PCR assay. In most patients, genomic DNA was isolated using the Qiagen DNeasy Blood and Tissue Kit and sent frozen to Adaptive Biotechnologies for TCR sequencing. For most patients, high-throughput TCR-beta CDR3 sequencing of genomic DNA was performed by Adaptive Biotechnologies. Per the source publication's procedure: Adaptive's ImmunoSEQ software was the source of the TCR sequencing data for over 15 patients, while a few other patients were processed with MiXCR and VDJtools. CD4 versus CD8 sorting errors were corrected by removing sequences found in both subsets at a frequency ratio below 5:1. CDR3 nucleotide sequences shared between donor and recipient were removed because the origin of such sequences could not be assigned. Alloreactive clones required at least 2-fold expansion over unstimulated cells and minimum CFSE-low frequency of 0.002% (template counts) or 0.001% (read counts). Mappable clones were those detected in sequenced pre-transplant spleen, lymph node, or MLR CFSE-low populations of the donor or recipient. The cumulative frequency of alloreactive clones was calculated as a percentage of all sequences, weighted by copy number. Sourced from immuneACCESS, this table was stored by TCRdb with only in-frame sequences that have V and J called. A share of the clones is absent; for the studies checked, an unresolved V gene accounts for under half, and the remainder has no known explanation. That table supplies the V and J calls and clone size; D and trimming were determined from the DNA. Within this sample are 20,000 to 25,000 clones, with roughly 44% of them counted one time only. The ten largest make up around 1.5% of the sample.

Sample time point, as interpreted from the label and publication: cells obtained before transplantation from donor or recipient. In the mixed lymphocyte reactions, about 200,000 CFSE-labeled pre-transplant responders were plated with about 200,000 irradiated violet-dye-labeled stimulators and cultured for 5 to 6 days. After the mixed lymphocyte reaction, proliferating CD3+CD4+CFSE-low and CD3+CD8+CFSE-low responder cells were FACS-sorted on a BD Influx sorter. The sequence was obtained from a human patient who was an organ donor for intestinal transplantation. This material consisted of alloreactive CD8+ T cells from a mixed lymphocyte reaction culture, taken before transplantation. Explained via the paper, the cell subset or site label denotes: CFSE-low proliferating T cells sorted from roughly 6-day pre-transplant mixed lymphocyte reaction (GvH or HvG direction). This receptor chain uses TRBV4-2 and TRBJ2-7; 10 middle bases align to TRBD1. The sequence in DNA is TGTGCCAGCAGCGCGGACAGGGGGATCTACGAGCAGTACTTC. This is translated as CASSADRGIYEQYF.